This TCR beta chain appears in the sequencing data of a study of shared clonotypes between healthy human individuals. Looking at the study overall: The study drew on two women and a few men aged 18 to 49 as donors.

The CDR3 is 15 amino acids. Looked up from germline, CDR1 is SGDLS and CDR2 is YYNGEE. Between the trimmed V and J ends, which lost 0 bases and 6 bases, there was a span of 12 bases. This table comes from immunoSEQ multiplex PCR, and its TCRdb copy is limited to in-frame clones, with some not included. The repertoire includes about 2.4 million clones, approximately 94% of them detected once, and about 0.13% sits in the top ten. This sequence originates from a man aged 18-30 years in good health. The V gene is TRBV9, the J gene TRBJ2-2; perhaps TRBD2 as D (5 bases). The sequencing input was naive CD4+ T cells sorted from blood. Subset denoted: CD45RA+ positively selected. CDR3 protein: CASSVGLAMAGELFF. For the CDR3, the DNA is TGTGCCAGCAGCGTAGGCCTAGCAATGGCCGGGGAGCTGTTTTTT.